Listed below are T cell receptor beta chains from one sample, sequenced in a study of blood T cell repertoires in COVID-19. Generated by immunoSEQ multiplex PCR, the TCRdb table keeps only in-frame clones and is missing some. The sample contains hundreds of thousands of clones, roughly 80% of which appear only once. The sample comprised PBMCs or T cells enriched from blood (not recorded which). Every receptor here comes from a man aged 40-50 years who had been exposed to COVID-19. CDR3s include the opening cysteine and the closing phenylalanine or tryptophan. Fields, in order: D gene, J gene, clone size, CDR3 length, V gene, CDR3 DNA, CDR3 protein. The D gene is left open where the match is weak. Part of the rows lack a size; the others show once, few, many or a class for expanded clones.

>TRBD1|TRBJ2-7|-|14|TRBV6-5
TGTGCCAGCAGCCCCGGGGACAGTACCTACGAGCAGTACTTC
CASSPGDSTYEQYF
>TRBD1|TRBJ2-7|-|14|TRBV7-7
TGTGCTAGCAGCCGAGGGACAGGAGCCTACGAGCAGTACTTC
CASSRGTGAYEQYF
>TRBD1|TRBJ1-1|-|12|TRBV27
TGTGCCAGCAGGCGGACAGGGGGCCGGGCTTTCTTT
CASRRTGGRAFF
>-|TRBJ2-7|-|16|TRBV5-6
TGTGCCAGCAGCTTGACCCGCACATACACAAGGGGCGAGCAGTACTTC
CASSLTRTYTRGEQYF
>-|TRBJ1-1|-|13|TRBV5-4
TGTGCCAGCAGCTTGGGGACAGCCACTGAAGCTTTCTTT
CASSLGTATEAFF
>-|TRBJ1-2|once|14|TRBV3-1/TRBV3-2
TGTGCCAGCAGCCAAGAAGACACCGACTATGGCTACACCTTC
CASSQEDTDYGYTF
>-|TRBJ1-4|-|11|TRBV12-3/TRBV12-4
-
CASSTSKKLFF
>TRBD2|TRBJ2-7|-|14|TRBV2
TGTGCCAGGAGCGGGAGGTCGTCCCCCTACGAGCAGTACTTC
CARSGRSSPYEQYF
>-|TRBJ1-1|-|15|TRBV6-5
TGTGCCAGCAGTTACTCGTGGAGTCAGAACACTGAAGCTTTCTTT
CASSYSWSQNTEAFF
>TRBD2|TRBJ2-7|-|15|TRBV5-6
TGTGCCAGCAGCTTGGCGACCGGGAGGGCGGGGGAGCAGTACTTC
CASSLATGRAGEQYF
>-|TRBJ2-7|few|13|TRBV10-1
TGCGCCAGCAGTGAGTCGGCCAACCCTGAGCAGTACTTC
CASSESANPEQYF
>-|TRBJ1-2|-|13|TRBV3-1/TRBV3-2
TGTGCCAGCAGCCCGGAGGTGAACTATGGCTACACCTTC
CASSPEVNYGYTF
>TRBD1|TRBJ1-2|-|14|TRBV6-5
TGTGCCAGCAGGGACCGGGACAGTAACTATGGCTACACCTTC
CASRDRDSNYGYTF
>TRBD1|TRBJ1-3|-|18|TRBV5-1
TGCGCCAGCAGCCGGGACGGGAGGGGACAGGGGTACGGAAACACCATATATTTT
CASSRDGRGQGYGNTIYF
>TRBD2|TRBJ2-3|-|15|TRBV7-9
TGTGCCAGCAGCTCAGGGACTAGCGGGATTGATACGCAGTATTTT
CASSSGTSGIDTQYF
>-|TRBJ2-5|-|14|TRBV13
TGTGCCAGCAGCCGGAACAGGGCGGGCGAGACCCAGTACTTC
CASSRNRAGETQYF
>TRBD2|TRBJ2-7|-|13|TRBV20-1
TGCAGTGCTAGTAGGACTAGGGCCTACGAGCAGTACTTC
CSASRTRAYEQYF
>-|TRBJ1-2|-|13|TRBV7-2
TGTGCCAGCAGCTCAGGGGCCCCCTATGGCTACACCTTC
CASSSGAPYGYTF
>-|TRBJ1-5|-|13|TRBV7-2
TGTGCCAGCAGCTTCCATAGCAATCAGCCCCAGCATTTT
CASSFHSNQPQHF
>TRBD1|TRBJ1-2|once|16|TRBV19
TGTGCCAGTAGTTCTCAGGACAGGGGATCGTGGTATGGCTACACCTTC
CASSSQDRGSWYGYTF
>-|TRBJ1-2|-|14|TRBV12-5
TGTGCTAGTGGTTTGAACACTATTGGTGGTGGCTACACCTTC
CASGLNTIGGGYTF
>-|TRBJ1-1|-|11|TRBV12-3/TRBV12-4
TGTGCCAGCAACTCGCTAGGTGAAGCTTTCTTT
CASNSLGEAFF
>-|TRBJ1-5|-|13|TRBV5-4
TGTGCCAGCAGCTTGGCTGGGCAGGGGCCCCAGCATTTT
CASSLAGQGPQHF
>TRBD2|TRBJ2-1|-|16|TRBV4-2
TGTGCCAGCAGCCAAGAACTAGCGGGAGCGTACAATGAGCAGTTCTTC
CASSQELAGAYNEQFF
>-|TRBJ1-2|-|13|TRBV29-1
TGCAGCGTTGTCGGAGAGGGCGTAAATGGCTACACCTTC
CSVVGEGVNGYTF
>-|TRBJ1-5|once|15|TRBV29-1
TGCACCGTGCGGGGCGAGCGAGATAGCAATCAGCCCCAGCATTTT
CTVRGERDSNQPQHF
>-|TRBJ1-4|-|15|TRBV9
TGTGCCAGCAGCGTATATTCCTCGGGGAATGAAAAACTGTTTTTT
CASSVYSSGNEKLFF
>TRBD2|TRBJ2-1|few|16|TRBV2
TGTGCCACCGATAGAAGCGGGAGTAAGACCTACAATGAGCAGTTCTTC
CATDRSGSKTYNEQFF
>TRBD2|TRBJ2-7|once|15|TRBV6-5
TGTGCCAGCCAACCATCGGGGACTAGCTCCTACGAGCAGTACTTC
CASQPSGTSSYEQYF
>-|TRBJ1-5|-|15|TRBV21-1
TGTGCAAGCAGAACCTGTGGGGACAGGGATCAGCCCCAGCATTTT
CASRTCGDRDQPQHF
>-|TRBJ1-1|-|12|TRBV18
TGTGCCAGCTCATCAGGGAACACTGAAGCTTTCTTT
CASSSGNTEAFF